One sample yielded the 4 T cell receptor beta chains listed below, sequenced in a study of T cell repertoires in aging, cancer and after chemotherapy. Rearranged V-D-J TRB sequences were amplified with a mixed TRB-A/B primer pool. TCRdb recomputed calls from the multiplex PCR reads with MiXCR, one row per CDR3 protein. Here the sample spans approximately 11,000 distinct CDR3 sequences, under 45% being singletons. Amplification of TCR beta used genomic DNA extracted from peripheral blood. Source material: blood. The receptor set was obtained from a human donor in good health.

In this sample, this clonotype turned up a few times. The chain has TRBV27 and TRBJ2-1; 8 bases are a match to TRBD1. Germline V gene data show CDR1 as MNHEY and CDR2 as SMNVEV (reference sequence). The CDR3 spans 13 residues. The ends lost 5 bases at V and 9 bases at J; junction bases unmatched: 6. The CDR3 spells CASSRPDRAEQFF. In nucleotides, the CDR3 is TGTGCCAGCAGTCGCCCGGACAGGGCTGAGCAGTTCTTC.

This chain joins TRBV5-1 and TRBJ1-1; D is ambiguous. From germline, CDR1 is SGHRS and CDR2 YFSETQ. V was clipped by 4 bases and J by 0 bases, with 13 bases between them. The CDR3 length is 15 residues. CDR3 DNA sequence: TGCGCCAGCAGCCCGCGGAGGTGGGTGAACACTGAAGCTTTCTTT. Translation gives CASSPRRWVNTEAFF.

The chain recombines TRBV13 with TRBJ1-2, with TRBD1 matching 10 bases. CDR3 length: 12 residues. V was clipped by 8 bases and J by 7 bases; unmatched bases: 4. Per germline, CDR1 PRHDT and CDR2 FYEKMQ (reference sequence). In DNA, the CDR3 is TGTGCCAGCTTCGGGACAGGGGTTGGCTACACCTTC. Translation: CASFGTGVGYTF.

With regard to this clonotype: One end of the junction does not line up with germline, which may come from a read error. This sequence joins TRBV5-1 and TRBJ1-4; no firm D call. This CDR3 spans 17 amino acids. Germline CDR1 is SGHRS and CDR2 is YFSETQ. CDR3 in amino acids: CASRPTPGGSFNEKLFF. CDR3 DNA: TGTGCCAGCAGACCTACCCCTGGCGGCTCCTTTAATGAAAAACTGTTTTTT.